This T cell receptor (beta chain) was observed in a study of blood T cells in healthy people across ages. It was with a sample-barcoded 5' primer and a J-beta primer mix that a second PCR of about 7 to 12 cycles was run. A template-switch adaptor with 12 random nucleotides tagged each cDNA molecule. One entry per CDR3 protein results from TCRdb running MiXCR on the 5' RACE reads. The table lists around 990,000 distinct CDR3 sequences, around 25% of them singletons. CDR3 size: 12 residues. This sample was shared with a second study, whose subject was T cells of mothers and their children. That investigation notes: Each mother gave over 8 million TCR beta CDR3 reads; each child, about 2.9 million. Thymic selection molds TCR recombination output in much the same way for related pairs as for unrelated pairs.

The chain employs TRBV12-3 or TRBV12-4 and TRBJ2-5; D not resolved. TRBJ2-1 matches the DNA end more closely, so the J call is doubtful. This clonotype was obtained from a girl aged 2 to 10 in good health. The sequencing input was blood. CDR3 protein: CASSSDHNEQFF. The CDR3 DNA sequence: TGTGCCAGCAGTTCCGACCACAATGAGCAGTTCTTC.